A single sample gave rise to the 27 T cell receptor beta chains below, sequenced in a study of blood T cell repertoires in COVID-19. The assay was immunoSEQ multiplex PCR, and TCRdb's table has in-frame clones only and misses some. Among approximately 280,000 clones, almost 85% were seen once, and the ten largest hold around 5.5%. The sample comprised peripheral blood. Receptors were obtained from a man aged 45-65 years with active or convalescent COVID-19.

This chain's CDR3 is CASTKRDRGYNSPLHF. CDR3 DNA sequence: TGTGCCTCCACAAAACGGGACAGGGGATATAATTCACCCCTCCACTTT. The chain employs TRBV24-1 and TRBJ1-6, with 10 bases lining up with TRBD1. Losses at the gene ends were 12 bases for V and 4 bases for J; bases not matched to a gene: 11. This CDR3 has 16 amino acids. CDR1 and CDR2 (germline): KGHDR, SFDVKD.

The V gene is TRBV4-2, the J gene TRBJ2-1, with 9 bases that match TRBD2. Germline V CDR1 and CDR2: LGHNA, YNFKEQ. The trim removed 3 bases at V and 0 bases at J, leaving 6 bases unmatched. The length of the CDR3 is 17 residues. For the CDR3, the DNA is TGTGCCAGCAGCCAGTCTCTTAGCGGGAGCTCCTACAATGAGCAGTTCTTC. It codes for CASSQSLSGSSYNEQFF.

The chain carries TRBV20-1 and TRBJ2-3; no definite D call. The CDR3 is 15 residues long. V lost 3 bases and J lost 1, with 14 bases in between. Germline values: CDR1 DFQATT, CDR2 SNEGSKA (reference sequence). The CDR3 DNA reads as TGCAGTGCTAGTGGCAAAGGTCGGGGCACAGATACGCAGTATTTT. Translating gives CSASGKGRGTDTQYF.

The chain combines TRBV5-6 with TRBJ1-3; D is undetermined. The V gene's germline CDR1 is SGHDT and CDR2 YYEEEE. With 0 bases removed from V and 4 bases from J, the gap between germline ends came to 11 bases. This CDR3 has 15 amino acids. Here the CDR3 reads CASSLGAGTGNTIYF. CDR3 nucleotides: TGTGCCAGCAGCTTGGGAGCAGGAACGGGAAACACCATATATTTT. Based on the CDR3 plus reference TRBV5-6 and TRBJ1-3, the full variable domain is DAGVTQSPTHLIKTRGQQVTLRCSPKSGHDTVSWYQQALGQGPQFIFQYYEEEERQRGNFPDRFSGHQFPNYSSELNVNALLLGDSALYLCASSLGAGTGNTIYFGEGSWLTVV.

V is TRBV7-9 and J is TRBJ2-2; D is perhaps TRBD1 (5 bases). CDR1 and CDR2 (germline): SEHNR, FQNEAQ (reference sequence). CDR3 length: 16 amino acids. The V end was cut by 11 bases, the J end by 8 bases, with 27 bases between. The CDR3 is CAQPTRGPDFAGELFF. The CDR3 bases are TGTGCCCAACCAACAAGGGGCCCAGACTTTGCTGGGGAGCTGTTTTTT.

The V gene is TRBV7-8, the J gene TRBJ1-4, with D possibly being TRBD1 (5 bases). V was clipped by 0 bases and J by 4 bases, with 18 bases between them. CDR1 SGHVS and CDR2 FQNEAQ come from the germline V gene. The CDR3 totals 18 residues. The DNA of the CDR3 is TGTGCCAGCAGCTTAGCGGTGAAGGGGTCGCTTCTTAATGAAAAACTGTTTTTT. Translated: CASSLAVKGSLLNEKLFF.

This chain links TRBV28 with TRBJ2-4; no clear D gene. The germline V gene encodes CDR1 MDHEN and CDR2 SYDVKM. The V end lost 3 bases, the J end lost 7 bases, and 10 bases lay between the germline ends. The CDR3 sequence is 13 residues long. This CDR3 is CASSFLLRNIQYF. In DNA form, the CDR3 reads TGTGCCAGCAGTTTTCTTTTGAGGAACATTCAGTACTTC.

V is TRBV6-9 and J is TRBJ2-3; tentatively, D is TRBD1 (6 bases). CDR3 length equals 12 residues. V was clipped by 3 bases and J by 5 bases, with 6 bases between them. Per the germline V gene, CDR1 is MNHGY and CDR2 is SVAAGI. As DNA, the CDR3 is TGTGCCAGCAGTTACAGGGGAGATACGCAGTATTTT. This translates into CASSYRGDTQYF.

V gene TRBV19 combines with J gene TRBJ1-2, with 8 bases aligning to TRBD1. Germline CDR1 LNHDA, CDR2 SQIVND (reference sequence). Trimming cost V 2 bases and J 4 bases; bases outside gene matches: 9. This CDR3 comprises 16 residues. In DNA, the CDR3 is TGTGCCAGTAGTATACAGGCAGGGGGCGCCCGCTATGGCTACACCTTC. Translated: CASSIQAGGARYGYTF.

Points on this clone: This specimen includes other DNA sequences encoding the same CDR3. The gene calls are TRBV20-1 and TRBJ2-5, with D possibly matching TRBD2 (6 bases). This CDR3 spans 11 amino acids. From germline, CDR1 is DFQATT and CDR2 SNEGSKA (reference sequence). Trimming cost V 6 bases and J 5 bases, with 10 bases left between them. CDR3 DNA: TGCAGTGCACGGGAGAGGGAGACCCAGTACTTC. This encodes CSARERETQYF.

On this clone itself: This specimen includes other DNA sequences encoding the same CDR3. The gene calls are TRBV5-4 and TRBJ1-5; TRBD1 might be the D (6 bases). Germline lookup yields CDR1 SGHNT and CDR2 YYREEE (reference sequence). The CDR3 totals 15 residues. V dropped 2 bases and J dropped 1 base, with 10 bases sitting between them. The CDR3 sequence is CASSFGGGSNQPQHF. Written as DNA, the CDR3 is TGTGCCAGCAGCTTTGGGGGCGGGAGCAATCAGCCCCAGCATTTT.

The chain uses TRBV7-9 and TRBJ2-1, with 7 nucleotides matching TRBD1. There are 16 residues in the CDR3. The V and J ends lost 3 bases and 7 bases, in that order; junction bases with no gene match: 12. In germline, CDR1 is SEHNR, CDR2 FQNEAQ (reference sequence). CDR3 sequence: CASSFRQGKNLNEQFF. For the CDR3, the DNA is TGTGCCAGCAGCTTTCGACAGGGTAAGAACCTGAATGAGCAGTTCTTC.

J is TRBJ1-2 and V is TRBV3-1 (or the pseudogene TRBV3-2); 7 nucleotides line up with TRBD1. Germline values: CDR1 LGHDT, CDR2 YNNKEL (reference sequence). The length of the CDR3 is 12 residues. The J segment lost 8 bases and the V segment lost 4 bases, leaving 4 bases of the junction unmatched. The CDR3 sequence is CASSPWTGGYTF. DNA for the CDR3: TGTGCCAGCAGCCCGTGGACAGGCGGCTACACCTTC.

In its sample, this clone was seen a few times. This chain joins TRBV28 and TRBJ1-1; TRBD1 agrees at 9 bases. The CDR3 is made up of 14 amino acids. Germline V gene lookup returns CDR1 MDHEN and CDR2 SYDVKM. V gave up 6 bases and J gave up 5 bases; unmatched junction bases: 7. The CDR3 sequence: CASRDRGQGTEAFF. For the CDR3, the DNA is TGTGCCAGCAGGGACAGGGGCCAGGGAACTGAAGCTTTCTTT.

This chain uses TRBV19 with TRBJ2-7; 7 bases fit TRBD1. In germline, CDR1 is LNHDA, CDR2 SQIVND (reference sequence). This CDR3 spans 16 amino acids. With V trimmed by 6 bases and J by 3 bases, 14 bases remained unmatched. As DNA, the CDR3 is TGTGCCAGTAGCCGACCTCGACAGGGAGTGGGCTACGAGCAGTACTTC. Its protein product is CASSRPRQGVGYEQYF.

J is TRBJ1-5 and V is TRBV10-3; no firm D call. The V end lost 9 bases, the J end lost 3 bases, and 18 bases lay between the germline ends. The CDR3 sequence is 15 residues long. The germline gives CDR1 ENHRY, CDR2 SYGVKD. The CDR3 DNA reads TGTGCCATTCCGACTGGCACCCCTGCCAATCAGCCCCAGCATTTT. Protein sequence: CAIPTGTPANQPQHF.

The rearrangement uses TRBV5-6 and TRBJ2-2; 10 bases align to TRBD2. V shed 6 bases, J shed 3 bases, and the junction held 5 bases outside the gene matches. The CDR3 is made up of 15 amino acids. The germline V gene has CDR1 SGHDT and CDR2 YYEEEE. CDR3 coding DNA: TGTGCCAGCACCCCGACTAGCGGGCACACCGGGGAGCTGTTTTTT. Amino acids: CASTPTSGHTGELFF.

The rearrangement uses TRBV19 and TRBJ2-1; D ambiguous. The CDR3 spans 14 residues. Trimming left V 4 bases short and J 5 bases short, with 12 bases between. Germline V gene sequence: CDR1 LNHDA, CDR2 SQIVND (reference sequence). Written as DNA, the CDR3 is TGTGCCAGTAGTAGGAGTAGGCGCCACAATGAGCAGTTCTTC. Translated: CASSRSRRHNEQFF. Together with reference TRBV19 and TRBJ2-1, the CDR3 gives the full variable domain: DGGITQSPKYLFRKEGQNVTLSCEQNLNHDAMYWYRQDPGQGLRLIYYSQIVNDFQKGDIAEGYSVSREKKESFPLTVTSAQKNPTAFYLCASSRSRRHNEQFFGPGTRLTVL.

This clone was seen just once. V is TRBV7-2 and J is TRBJ2-2, with D maybe TRBD1 (5 bases). Germline-derived CDR1 and CDR2 are SGHTA and FQGNSA. With 5 bases removed from V and 3 bases from J, the gap between germline ends came to 13 bases. The CDR3 has 15 residues. CDR3 coding DNA: TGTGCCAGCAGCACAGGCCGGGCCGACACCGGGGAGCTGTTTTTT. Residues: CASSTGRADTGELFF.

This clone turned up a few times. This sequence joins TRBV28 and TRBJ1-6, with 7 nucleotides matching TRBD1. CDR1 MDHEN and CDR2 SYDVKM come from the germline V gene. J gave up 13 bases and V 7 bases, and 4 bases lay outside the gene matches. The CDR3 contains 11 residues. Written as DNA, the CDR3 is TGTGCCAGCAATCTCAGGGGGCCCCTCCACTTT. This codes for CASNLRGPLHF.

This rearrangement joins TRBV6-6 to TRBJ2-7, with 11 bases identical to TRBD1. V shed 8 bases, J shed 6 bases, and the junction held 9 bases outside the gene matches. CDR1 MNHNY and CDR2 SVGAGI come from the germline V gene (reference sequence). The CDR3 spans 14 residues. The DNA for the CDR3 is TGTGCCAGCGGAACCGGGACAGGGGGACGCGAGCAGTACTTC. Its protein is CASGTGTGGREQYF.

The chain links TRBV5-6 to TRBJ2-5; 9 positions agree with TRBD1. The CDR3 is 14 amino acids. Germline V gives CDR1 SGHDT, CDR2 YYEEEE. Trimming cost V 4 bases and J 5 bases; bases outside gene matches: 6. CDR3 residues: CASSRTGVAETQYF. The CDR3 bases are TGTGCCAGCAGCAGGACAGGGGTTGCGGAGACCCAGTACTTC.

The chain employs TRBV7-9 and TRBJ1-4, with D possibly TRBD1 on 6 matching bases. This CDR3 has 13 amino acids. Between the trimmed V and J ends, which lost 3 bases and 5 bases, there was a span of 7 bases. The germline V gene has CDR1 SEHNR and CDR2 FQNEAQ (reference sequence). As DNA, the CDR3 is TGTGCCAGCAGCTTGGGGACAAATGAAAAACTGTTTTTT. Translating gives CASSLGTNEKLFF.

The chain recombines TRBV29-1 with TRBJ2-1, with 8 bases fitting TRBD2. Looked up from germline, CDR1 is SQVTM and CDR2 is ANQGSEA. V lost 7 bases and J lost 7; bases outside the gene matches: 6. The CDR3 is 12 amino acids. The CDR3: CSAREGGNEQFF. The CDR3 DNA sequence: TGCAGCGCCCGGGAGGGAGGGAATGAGCAGTTCTTC.

The rearrangement uses TRBV5-4 and TRBJ1-1, with D possibly TRBD1 on 5 matching bases. Trimming took 5 bases from V and 7 from J, leaving 18 bases between them. Germline CDR1 SGHNT, CDR2 YYREEE (reference sequence). This CDR3 contains 14 residues. CDR3 DNA sequence: TGTGCCAGCAGAACCTGGGGGGGAGGAGGTGAAGCTTTCTTT. Translating it yields CASRTWGGGGEAFF.

The chain joins TRBV6-6 to TRBJ2-2; D not resolved. This CDR3 has 13 residues. The germline V gene has CDR1 MNHNY and CDR2 SVGAGI (reference sequence). Trimming pared 3 bases from V and 4 bases from J, leaving 6 bases between. In DNA, the CDR3 is TGTGCCAGCAGTTATCACGGCACCGGGGAGCTGTTTTTT. Residues: CASSYHGTGELFF.

The chain combines TRBV11-2 with TRBJ2-7; 8 bases map to TRBD1. The CDR3 consists of 14 residues. Looked up from germline, CDR1 is SGHAT and CDR2 is FQNNGV. Germline trimming cut 5 bases from V and 5 bases from J; bases unmatched to any gene: 8. The CDR3 loop reads CASSQTGTGNEQYF. In DNA, the CDR3 is TGTGCCAGCAGCCAAACCGGGACAGGAAACGAGCAGTACTTC. Full variable domain (missing parts from reference TRBV11-2 and TRBJ2-7): EAGVAQSPRYKIIEKRQSVAFWCNPISGHATLYWYQQILGQGPKLLIQFQNNGVVDDSQLPKDRFSAERLKGVDSTLKIQPAKLEDSAVYLCASSQTGTGNEQYFGPGTRLTVT.